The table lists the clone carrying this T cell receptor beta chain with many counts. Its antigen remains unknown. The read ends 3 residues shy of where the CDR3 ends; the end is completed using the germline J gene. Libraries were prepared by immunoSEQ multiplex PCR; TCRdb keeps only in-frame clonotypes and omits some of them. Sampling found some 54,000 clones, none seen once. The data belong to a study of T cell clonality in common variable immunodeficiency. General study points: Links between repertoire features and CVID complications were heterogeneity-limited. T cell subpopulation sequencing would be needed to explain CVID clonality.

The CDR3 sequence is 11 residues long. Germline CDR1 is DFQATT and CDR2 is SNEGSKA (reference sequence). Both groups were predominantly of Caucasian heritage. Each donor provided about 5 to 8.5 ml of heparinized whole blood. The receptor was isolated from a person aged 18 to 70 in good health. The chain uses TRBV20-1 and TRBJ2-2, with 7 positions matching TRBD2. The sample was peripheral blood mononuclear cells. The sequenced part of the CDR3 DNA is TGCAGCGGAACGGGGGGCGGGGAG. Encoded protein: CSGTGGGE. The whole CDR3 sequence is CSGTGGGELFF.